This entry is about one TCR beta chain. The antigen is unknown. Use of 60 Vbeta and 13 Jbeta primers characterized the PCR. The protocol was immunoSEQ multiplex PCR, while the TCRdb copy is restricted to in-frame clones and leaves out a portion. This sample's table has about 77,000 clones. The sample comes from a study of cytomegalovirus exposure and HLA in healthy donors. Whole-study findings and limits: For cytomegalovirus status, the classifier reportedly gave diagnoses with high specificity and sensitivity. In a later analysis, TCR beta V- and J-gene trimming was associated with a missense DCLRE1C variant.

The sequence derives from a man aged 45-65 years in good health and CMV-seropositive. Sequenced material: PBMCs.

The CDR3, as DNA: TGTGCCAGCATTCCCGGGACAGGGGAGTCGGGGCAGTACTTC. Residues: CASIPGTGESGQYF. The V call is TRBV7-9, the J call TRBJ2-7, with 10 bases lining up with TRBD1. CDR1 and CDR2 (germline): SEHNR, FQNEAQ (reference sequence). The junction had 12 bases not matched to a gene; V was cut back by 7 bases and J by 9 bases. CDR3 length: 14 amino acids.